This passage covers 32 T cell receptor beta chains from one sample sequenced in a study of blood T cell repertoires in COVID-19. Profiled with immunoSEQ multiplex PCR; TCRdb holds only in-frame clones, not every one. The sample contains around 170,000 clones, less than 90% of which appear only once. Input material: peripheral blood. All receptors come from a man aged 55 to 70 with acute or convalescent COVID-19.

The chain recombines TRBV15 with TRBJ1-1, with no clear D. CDR1 is LNHNV and CDR2 is YYDKDF in the germline V gene (reference sequence). This CDR3 contains 13 residues. Trimming took 0 bases from V and 3 from J, leaving 5 bases between them. The CDR3 nucleotides read TGTGCCACCAGCAGAGATTCGTACACTGAAGCTTTCTTT. This codes for CATSRDSYTEAFF.

This clone appeared a few times. The chain has TRBV5-1 and TRBJ2-7; D is undetermined. Trimming cost V 0 bases and J 2 bases, with 6 bases left between them. CDR1 is SGHRS and CDR2 is YFSETQ in the germline V gene. The CDR3 has 13 residues. CDR3 nucleotide sequence: TGCGCCAGCAGCTTGGCCGCGGCCTACGAGCAGTACTTC. It codes for CASSLAAAYEQYF.

CDR3: CASSKAVGTGTGELFF. CDR3 nucleotides: TGTGCCAGTAGTAAAGCCGTGGGGACAGGGACCGGGGAGCTGTTTTTT. This chain joins TRBV19 and TRBJ2-2; 9 positions match TRBD1. Trimming at V came to 4 bases and at J to 5 bases, leaving 8 bases not matched to a gene. The germline V gene has CDR1 LNHDA and CDR2 SQIVND (reference sequence). The CDR3 is made up of 16 amino acids.

The chain employs TRBV7-8 and TRBJ1-1; TRBD1 matches 8 bases. Germline CDR1 SGHVS, CDR2 FQNEAQ. The CDR3 length is 14 residues. V was pared by 4 bases and J by 4 bases, with 5 bases of the junction left unmatched. The CDR3 is CASSSQGGGTEAFF. Written as DNA, the CDR3 is TGTGCCAGCAGCTCACAGGGGGGAGGCACTGAAGCTTTCTTT.

This clone was seen a single time. The V gene is TRBV21-1, the J gene TRBJ1-1. TRBV21-1 counts as a pseudogene. The length of the CDR3 is 14 residues. The CDR3 bases are TGTGCCAGCGAGAGCCCCCCACTAAGCTCTGAAGCTTTCTTT. Translating it yields CASESPPLSSEAFF.

The V and J genes are TRBV9 and TRBJ2-7; TRBD1 agrees at 8 bases. Looked up from germline, CDR1 is SGDLS and CDR2 is YYNGEE. CDR3 length: 17 residues. V shed 0 bases and J 2 bases; nucleotides not matched to a gene: 10. In DNA form, the CDR3 reads TGTGCCAGCAGCGTAGGCCCCGCAGGGGGCGCCCCCTACGAGCAGTACTTC. Its protein product is CASSVGPAGGAPYEQYF.

The chain links TRBV6-5 to TRBJ1-4, with 8 bases that match TRBD1. The CDR3 is 14 amino acids. V was pared by 6 bases and J by 5 bases, with 5 bases of the junction left unmatched. Germline loops: CDR1 MNHEY, CDR2 SVGAGI. The CDR3 nucleotides are TGTGCCAGCAGCCAGGGGGCGTTGAATGAAAAACTGTTTTTT. Translation gives CASSQGALNEKLFF.

The rearrangement links TRBV27 to TRBJ2-1; D remains unclear. V dropped 4 bases and J dropped 4 bases, with 14 bases sitting between them. Per germline, CDR1 MNHEY and CDR2 SMNVEV (reference sequence). The CDR3 length is 15 residues. CDR3: CASSSPHRYYNEQFF. CDR3 bases: TGTGCCAGCAGTTCCCCCCACCGCTATTACAATGAGCAGTTCTTC.

This sequence joins TRBV10-3 and TRBJ2-1; TRBD2 might be the D (7 bases). The CDR3 totals 15 residues. Trimming stripped 3 bases from V and 9 bases from J, with 18 bases between. Germline assignment: CDR1 ENHRY and CDR2 SYGVKD. The CDR3 is CAISEEGGGLGEQFF. CDR3 in DNA: TGTGCCATCAGTGAAGAGGGGGGGGGCCTAGGTGAGCAGTTCTTC.

This chain connects TRBV27 to TRBJ2-1; 14 bases are a match to TRBD2. J was trimmed by 7 bases and V by 5 bases; bases with no gene match: 10. Looked up from germline, CDR1 is MNHEY and CDR2 is SMNVEV (reference sequence). The CDR3 length is 17 residues. The CDR3, as DNA: TGTGCCAGCAGTGGCAGACTAGCGGGAGGGCCTGTGAATGAGCAGTTCTTC. Encoded protein: CASSGRLAGGPVNEQFF.

The gene calls are TRBV13 and TRBJ2-6; tentative D call: TRBD1 (5 bases). The CDR3 contains 16 residues. The germline V gene has CDR1 PRHDT and CDR2 FYEKMQ (reference sequence). Trimming took 4 bases from V and 0 from J, leaving 10 bases between them. CDR3 protein: CASSSTAYSGANVLTF. DNA for the CDR3: TGTGCCAGCAGCTCGACAGCCTACTCTGGGGCCAACGTCCTGACTTTC.

The J gene is TRBJ2-4, the V gene TRBV3-1 (or the pseudogene TRBV3-2), with 8 nucleotides matching TRBD1. Germline CDR1 LGHDT, CDR2 YNNKEL (reference sequence). The CDR3 has 16 amino acids. The junction had 10 bases not matched to a gene; V was cut back by 0 bases and J by 9 bases. CDR3 protein: CASSQEAVTGVGIQYF. As DNA, the CDR3 is TGTGCCAGCAGCCAAGAAGCCGTGACAGGGGTCGGCATTCAGTACTTC.

This clone showed up just a few times. This specimen includes other DNA sequences encoding the same CDR3. The V gene is TRBV5-1, the J gene TRBJ2-7; 8 nucleotides agree with TRBD1. In germline, CDR1 is SGHRS, CDR2 YFSETQ. This CDR3 is built from 15 residues. J was trimmed by 3 bases and V by 4 bases; bases with no gene match: 9. CDR3 coding DNA: TGCGCCAGCAGCCTTACCGCAGGGGGCGGCTACGAGCAGTACTTC. It yields the protein CASSLTAGGGYEQYF. The variable domain in full, completed from reference TRBV5-1 and TRBJ2-7, reads KAGVTQTPRYLIKTRGQQVTLSCSPISGHRSVSWYQQTPGQGLQFLFEYFSETQRNKGNFPGRFSGRQFSNSRSEMNVSTLELGDSALYLCASSLTAGGGYEQYFGPGTRLTVT.

V is TRBV30 and J is TRBJ2-5; 9 bases align to TRBD1. Trimming at V came to 1 base and at J to 5 bases, leaving 5 bases not matched to a gene. The germline CDR1 and CDR2 sequences are GTSNPN and SVGIG (reference sequence). The CDR3 spans 14 residues. The CDR3 region is CAWSGTGGQETQYF. As DNA, the CDR3 is TGTGCCTGGAGTGGTACAGGGGGCCAGGAGACCCAGTACTTC.

The chain is built from TRBV19 and TRBJ1-1; 7 bases are a match to TRBD1. Germline trimming cut 6 bases from V and 1 base from J; bases unmatched to any gene: 8. The CDR3 is 15 amino acids. Germline-derived CDR1 and CDR2 are LNHDA and SQIVND (reference sequence). CDR3 loop: CASRKLTGKNTEAFF. For the CDR3, the DNA is TGTGCCAGTAGGAAGCTGACAGGGAAGAACACTGAAGCTTTCTTT. Full variable domain (outside the CDR3, taken from reference TRBV19 and TRBJ1-1): DGGITQSPKYLFRKEGQNVTLSCEQNLNHDAMYWYRQDPGQGLRLIYYSQIVNDFQKGDIAEGYSVSREKKESFPLTVTSAQKNPTAFYLCASRKLTGKNTEAFFGQGTRLTVV.

The chain combines TRBV6-5 with TRBJ2-7, with D perhaps matching TRBD1 (7 bases). Germline values: CDR1 MNHEY, CDR2 SVGAGI. The CDR3 spans 16 residues. V lost 4 bases, J lost 7 bases, and 23 bases lay in between. The CDR3 region has the DNA TGTGCCAGCAGTTCAATCGGGACAGCGAGAGGGAGGGAGCAGTACGTC. Protein sequence: CASSSIGTARGREQYV.

V gene TRBV29-1 combines with J gene TRBJ2-7, with D possibly being TRBD2 (5 bases). The length of the CDR3 is 10 residues. V lost 4 bases to trimming and J lost 6 bases, with 7 bases between them. The germline V gene has CDR1 SQVTM and CDR2 ANQGSEA. The CDR3 spells CSVGSGEQYF. The CDR3 DNA sequence: TGCAGCGTTGGCAGCGGCGAGCAGTACTTC.

The chain has TRBV5-4 and TRBJ2-2; D is possibly TRBD1 (6 bases). With 1 base removed from V and 0 bases from J, the gap between germline ends came to 10 bases. Per germline, CDR1 SGHNT and CDR2 YYREEE (reference sequence). The CDR3 loop spans 16 amino acids. The CDR3: CASSLKTGTNTGELFF. In DNA form, the CDR3 reads TGTGCCAGCAGCTTGAAAACAGGGACGAACACCGGGGAGCTGTTTTTT.

This chain uses TRBV24-1 with TRBJ2-5; the match to TRBD1 covers 7 bases. The CDR3 is made up of 15 amino acids. Trimming removed 1 base from V and 1 base from J; junction bases left unmatched: 2. CDR1 is KGHDR, CDR2 SFDVKD, per germline. DNA of the CDR3: TGTGCCACCAGTGATTTAGCAGGGGGCCAAGAGACCCAGTACTTC. Its translation is CATSDLAGGQETQYF.

V usage is TRBV7-2 and J usage is TRBJ1-2; D is uncertain. From germline, CDR1 is SGHTA and CDR2 FQGNSA. V was clipped by 5 bases and J by 2 bases, with 12 bases between them. The CDR3 consists of 14 residues. CDR3 sequence (DNA): TGTGCCAGCAGCCTCGCGGGCGAGAACTATGGCTACACCTTC. It is translated as CASSLAGENYGYTF.

V is TRBV30 and J is TRBJ1-1; TRBD1 matches 7 bases. Trimming cost V 3 bases and J 7 bases; bases outside gene matches: 17. The CDR3 is made up of 16 amino acids. Germline lookup yields CDR1 GTSNPN and CDR2 SVGIG (reference sequence). In DNA form, the CDR3 reads TGTGCCTGGAGCCCCCCCCGGACAGGTGGGGGGAGTGAAGCTTTCTTT. It is translated as CAWSPPRTGGGSEAFF.

This chain links TRBV24-1 with TRBJ2-1; 14 bases line up with TRBD2. With V trimmed by 3 bases and J by 3 bases, 6 bases remained unmatched. Looked up from germline, CDR1 is KGHDR and CDR2 is SFDVKD. The CDR3 covers 18 residues. CDR3 DNA: TGTGCCACCAGTGATGCCCCCGGGACTAGCGGGGGCTACAATGAGCAGTTCTTC. This encodes CATSDAPGTSGGYNEQFF.

The chain is built from TRBV6-5 and TRBJ1-5; D is uncertain. The germline V gene encodes CDR1 MNHEY and CDR2 SVGAGI. The CDR3 covers 13 residues. The V gene lost 0 bases and the J gene lost 4 bases, with 4 bases spanning the gap. The CDR3 sequence is CASSYSRNQPQHF. CDR3 nucleotides: TGTGCCAGCAGTTACTCGAGGAATCAGCCCCAGCATTTT.

V is TRBV29-1 and J is TRBJ1-2; 7 nucleotides line up with TRBD1. J lost 6 bases, V lost 6 bases, and 13 bases had no gene match. Germline values: CDR1 SQVTM, CDR2 ANQGSEA. The length of the CDR3 is 14 residues. CDR3 residues: CSVSIPGTEDGYTF. The DNA for the CDR3 is TGCAGCGTCAGTATCCCCGGGACAGAGGATGGCTACACCTTC.

This clone was detected a few times. This chain links TRBV5-1 with TRBJ1-4, with TRBD1 matching over 7 bases. The CDR3 sequence is 15 residues long. V lost 5 bases to trimming and J lost 3 bases; unmatched junction nucleotides: 7. The germline V gene encodes CDR1 SGHRS and CDR2 YFSETQ. The CDR3 DNA sequence: TGCGCCAGCAGAATGACAGGGAGCCCTAATGAAAAACTGTTTTTT. It translates to CASRMTGSPNEKLFF. The variable domain in full, with the rest retrieved from reference TRBV5-1 and TRBJ1-4, is KAGVTQTPRYLIKTRGQQVTLSCSPISGHRSVSWYQQTPGQGLQFLFEYFSETQRNKGNFPGRFSGRQFSNSRSEMNVSTLELGDSALYLCASRMTGSPNEKLFFGSGTQLSVL.

The chain recombines TRBV7-3 with TRBJ1-1, with TRBD1 identical over 10 bases. Germline CDR1 is SGHTA and CDR2 is FQGTGA. The CDR3 is made up of 18 amino acids. Trimming removed 4 bases from V and 5 bases from J; junction bases left unmatched: 16. The CDR3 protein is CASSSTPIGGQGKTEAFF. CDR3 DNA sequence: TGTGCCAGCAGCTCCACACCGATAGGGGGACAGGGGAAAACTGAAGCTTTCTTT.

Of note for this clone: Sequence at one end of the junction differs from germline and may be a read error. This rearrangement joins TRBV11-3 to TRBJ1-2; 7 nucleotides align to TRBD1. CDR3 length equals 12 residues. Germline CDR1 and CDR2: SGHNT and YENEEA. This CDR3 is CASSFIPDRVIF. The DNA of the CDR3 is TGTGCCAGCAGTTTCATCCCAGACAGGGTGATTTTC.

This chain connects TRBV5-1 to TRBJ2-1; D is ambiguous. Germline V CDR1 and CDR2: SGHRS, YFSETQ. The CDR3 runs to 15 residues. V was trimmed by 0 bases and J by 5 bases, leaving 12 bases between them. DNA for the CDR3: TGCGCCAGCAGCTTGGCCGGAGTACCCCACAATGAGCAGTTCTTC. It codes for CASSLAGVPHNEQFF. The whole variable domain, filled in from reference TRBV5-1 and TRBJ2-1, reads KAGVTQTPRYLIKTRGQQVTLSCSPISGHRSVSWYQQTPGQGLQFLFEYFSETQRNKGNFPGRFSGRQFSNSRSEMNVSTLELGDSALYLCASSLAGVPHNEQFFGPGTRLTVL.

J is TRBJ2-7 and V is TRBV21-1; the table's D call of TRBD1 was not tested on the DNA. TRBV21-1 is marked as a pseudogene. The CDR3 has 13 amino acids. CDR3 region: CASRNREIHEQYV. The CDR3 bases are TGTGCCAGCAGAAACAGGGAAATCCACGAGCAGTACGTC.

V gene TRBV6-1 combines with J gene TRBJ2-4, with a possible D match to TRBD2 (6 bases). V was shortened by 2 bases and J by 9 bases, with 11 bases between the two germline ends. Germline V gene lookup returns CDR1 MNHNS and CDR2 SASEGT. The CDR3 covers 13 residues. CDR3 nucleotide sequence: TGTGCCAGCAGTGAAATCGGGGGATCCATTCAGTACTTC. Residues: CASSEIGGSIQYF.

The chain joins TRBV30 to TRBJ2-2; 13 bases are a match to TRBD2. Germline V gene sequence: CDR1 GTSNPN, CDR2 SVGIG (reference sequence). The junction had 13 bases not matched to a gene; V was cut back by 0 bases and J by 6 bases. The CDR3 loop spans 19 amino acids. The CDR3 sequence is CAWSVGGLAGNWDPGELFF. The DNA for the CDR3 is TGTGCCTGGAGTGTGGGGGGACTAGCGGGAAATTGGGACCCCGGGGAGCTGTTTTTT. Complete variable domain (other parts from reference TRBV30 and TRBJ2-2): SQTIHQWPATLVQPVGSPLSLECTVEGTSNPNLYWYRQAAGRGLQLLFYSVGIGQISSEVPQNLSASRPQDRQFILSSKKLLLSDSGFYLCAWSVGGLAGNWDPGELFFGEGSRLTVL.

The rearrangement links TRBV30 to TRBJ2-3, with TRBD2 matching 8 bases. The CDR3 length is 15 residues. Germline V gives CDR1 GTSNPN, CDR2 SVGIG (reference sequence). Unmatched junction bases numbered 6, after V lost 2 bases and J lost 2 bases. The CDR3 region has the DNA TGTGCCTGGAGTCCATCGGGGGGGCCCACAGATACGCAGTATTTT. Its translation is CAWSPSGGPTDTQYF.